The rows below give T cell receptor beta chains drawn from one sample of a study of blood T cell repertoires in COVID-19. Libraries were prepared by immunoSEQ multiplex PCR; TCRdb keeps only in-frame clonotypes and omits some of them. The profile shows 51,000 or so clones, just under 90% of them singletons. Sequences were obtained from peripheral blood. The receptors come from an older man with active or convalescent COVID-19. CDR3s include the opening cysteine and the closing phenylalanine or tryptophan. Fields, in order: J gene, D gene, clone size, V gene, CDR3 DNA, CDR3 protein. D genes are given only for firm matches. Expanded clones get a size class; other rows say once, few or many, or leave the size out.

TRBJ2-1 | TRBD1 | once | TRBV7-2 | TGTGCCAGCAGACCATTGGACAGGGTCGATGAGCAGTTCTTC | CASRPLDRVDEQFF
TRBJ1-1 | TRBD1 | NA | TRBV18 | TGTGCCAGCTCACAGCTTTTACAGGGGGGGAACACTGAAGCTTTCTTT | CASSQLLQGGNTEAFF
TRBJ1-1 | NA | NA | TRBV9 | TGTGTCAGCAGCGTAGCAGGGAACACTGAAGCTTTCTTT | CVSSVAGNTEAFF
TRBJ2-7 | NA | few | TRBV7-2 | TGTGCCAGCAGCTTAGTGCAGGCTAGCAGCTACGAGCAGTACTTC | CASSLVQASSYEQYF
TRBJ2-1 | TRBD1 | NA | TRBV30 | TGTGCCTGGACCCGGGACAGGGGAGGTGCCTACAATGAGCAGTTCTTC | CAWTRDRGGAYNEQFF
TRBJ2-3 | TRBD2 | NA | TRBV15 | TGTGCCACCAGCAGAGGGGGCGGACTAGCCGGCACAGATACGCAGTATTTT | CATSRGGGLAGTDTQYF
TRBJ2-7 | TRBD1 | NA | TRBV7-8 | TGTGCCAGCAGCTGGGGACAGGACTCCTACGAGCAGTACTTC | CASSWGQDSYEQYF
TRBJ1-2 | NA | NA | TRBV6-5 | TGTGCCAGCAGGGTGACAGTTACCAACTATGGCTACACCTTC | CASRVTVTNYGYTF
TRBJ1-5 | NA | medium-sized | TRBV2 | TGTGCCAGCAGCCCAAATGGGGGCCGCAGCAATCAGCCCCAGCATTTT | CASSPNGGRSNQPQHF
TRBJ2-1 | NA | NA | TRBV11-3 | TGTGCCAGCAAACAAACAGGGAATCATGAGCAGTTCTTC | CASKQTGNHEQFF
TRBJ2-2 | TRBD2 | once | TRBV6-5 | TGTGCCAGCAGCTCCGACGGACTAGCGCTGAGGGAGCTGTTTTTT | CASSSDGLALRELFF
TRBJ2-5 | NA | NA | TRBV2 | TGTGCCAGCAGTGTTCGGGTACAAGAGACCCAGTACTTC | CASSVRVQETQYF
TRBJ2-1 | NA | NA | TRBV24-1 | TGTGCCACCAGTGATTTGCAAATACAGGGTAAAGGTAGTGAGCAGTTCTTC | CATSDLQIQGKGSEQFF
TRBJ2-1 | TRBD2 | NA | TRBV9 | TGTGCCAGCAGCGGCGGGACTAGCGGGAGAGGCTCCTACAATGAGCAGTTCTTC | CASSGGTSGRGSYNEQFF
TRBJ2-1 | NA | NA | TRBV5-1 | TGCGCCAGCACCATTTCGACTACATACAATGAGCAGTTCTTC | CASTISTTYNEQFF
TRBJ1-6 | NA | NA | TRBV4-2 | TGTGCCAGCAGCCAAGCAGGGGAAGCCGCTAATTCACCCCTCCACTTT | CASSQAGEAANSPLHF
TRBJ1-4 | TRBD1 | NA | TRBV28 | TGTGCCAGCAGTGGACAGGGGGCGGCAACTAATGAAAAACTGTTTTTT | CASSGQGAATNEKLFF
TRBJ2-7 | TRBD2 | NA | TRBV6-2/TRBV6-3 | TGTGCCAGCAGTTACGGACTAGCGGGGGGGTCAGCCTACGAGCAGTACTTC | CASSYGLAGGSAYEQYF
TRBJ2-6 | NA | NA | TRBV19 | TGTGCCAGTAGTCATCCCTCTGGGGCCAACGTCCTGACTTTC | CASSHPSGANVLTF
TRBJ2-1 | TRBD1 | NA | TRBV2 | TGTGCCAGCGGCCTTGAGGGGGCGAGTCGCTCCTACAATGAGCAGTTCTTC | CASGLEGASRSYNEQFF
TRBJ1-1 | TRBD1 | once | TRBV30 | TGTGCCTGGAGTGTGCAGGGGGGACCTTTCTTT | CAWSVQGGPFF
TRBJ2-3 | TRBD2 | NA | TRBV5-6 | TGTGCCAGCAGCTTGCTGGGGGTAGCGGGAGGGAGCACAGATACGCAGTATTTT | CASSLLGVAGGSTDTQYF
TRBJ2-4 | TRBD1 | NA | TRBV19 | TGTGCCAGTAGTACCGACAGGGCGGGAAACATTCAGTACTTC | CASSTDRAGNIQYF
TRBJ1-1 | TRBD1 | NA | TRBV29-1 | TGCAGCGTTGAAGGACAGGGCACTGAAGCTTTCTTT | CSVEGQGTEAFF
TRBJ1-5 | TRBD1 | NA | TRBV27 | TGTGCCAGCAGCCTGACAGGGTGGGAGCCCCAGCATTTT | CASSLTGWEPQHF
TRBJ2-5 | NA | NA | TRBV5-4 | TGTGCCAGCAGCTTGGCCCGCGGGGCCCAAACCGGGACCCAGTACTTC | CASSLARGAQTGTQYF
TRBJ1-5 | NA | NA | TRBV3-1/TRBV3-2 | TGTGCCAGCAGCCAAGATACGACTGGGAATCAGCCCCAGCATTTT | CASSQDTTGNQPQHF
TRBJ1-5 | NA | NA | TRBV7-2 | TGTGCCAGCAGCTTAGAGACAGCTAATCAGCCCCAGCATTTT | CASSLETANQPQHF
TRBJ2-7 | TRBD1 | NA | TRBV19 | TGTGCCAGTAGTGTCTTTCCGGGACAGGCCTCTCGCGAGCAGTACTTC | CASSVFPGQASREQYF
TRBJ1-2 | NA | NA | TRBV3-1/TRBV3-2 | TGTGCCAGCAGCCAAGGGGGGCAGGGGCAAGGCTACACCTTC | CASSQGGQGQGYTF
TRBJ2-2 | NA | NA | TRBV3-1/TRBV3-2 | TGTGCCAGCAGCCATTTTGAGGGGGCGAACACCGGGGAGCTGTTTTTT | CASSHFEGANTGELFF
TRBJ1-1 | TRBD1 | NA | TRBV12-3/TRBV12-4 | TGTGCCAGCAGCCCGACAGGGTCGGTTGGAGCTTTCTTT | CASSPTGSVGAFF
TRBJ2-7 | TRBD2 | NA | TRBV5-6 | TGTGCCAGCAGCTTGTTTATGGGACTAGCGGGTCAACTCCGGTACTTC | CASSLFMGLAGQLRYF
TRBJ2-1 | TRBD2 | NA | TRBV9 | TGTGCCAGCAGCGTAGTATCTAGCGGGGGTATGGGTGAGCAGTTCTTC | CASSVVSSGGMGEQFF
TRBJ2-7 | TRBD1 | NA | TRBV3-1/TRBV3-2 | TGTGCCAGCAGTCCTCAGGGGGCGGGAGAGCAGTACTTC | CASSPQGAGEQYF
TRBJ1-5 | TRBD1 | NA | TRBV24-1 | TGTGCCACCAGGGGACAGGGGGCTAATCAGCCCCAGCATTTT | CATRGQGANQPQHF
TRBJ1-2 | NA | NA | TRBV2 | TGTGCCAGCAGTGGACCACAGGGAACTAACTATGGCTACACCTTC | CASSGPQGTNYGYTF
TRBJ1-6 | NA | NA | TRBV30 | TGTGCCTGGTCCGGCCCAGGGCGACAAAATTCACCCCTCCACTTT | CAWSGPGRQNSPLHF
TRBJ2-3 | TRBD2 | NA | TRBV19 | TGTGCCAGTCGCAATCGGGCGGGGGGGAGTAGCACAGATACGCAGTATTTT | CASRNRAGGSSTDTQYF
TRBJ2-1 | TRBD2 | NA | TRBV7-2 | TGTGCCAGCAGCTTAGCCAGCGGGAGCCAATACAATGAGCAGTTCTTC | CASSLASGSQYNEQFF
TRBJ1-2 | NA | once | TRBV23-1 | TGCGCCAGCAGTCCCCTGCCGGAGACCTTC | CASSPLPETF
TRBJ2-7 | TRBD2 | NA | TRBV6-6 | TGTGCCAGCACCTCCCCGGCGGGGGGGCAATACGAGCAGTACTTC | CASTSPAGGQYEQYF
TRBJ2-1 | NA | once | TRBV18 | TGTGCCAGCTCAATGAGGACTCGTGAAGGTGTAAGGCAGTTCTTC | CASSMRTREGVRQFF
TRBJ2-3 | NA | NA | TRBV7-8 | TGTGCCAGCAGCTTAGCCCTTAGCGGCTTTTCGCGGGATACGCAGTATTTT | CASSLALSGFSRDTQYF
TRBJ2-3 | NA | NA | TRBV6-2/TRBV6-3 | TGTGCCAGCAGTTATTTGACGGGAGCGGTTCCGGGAGATACGCAGTATTTT | CASSYLTGAVPGDTQYF
TRBJ2-3 | NA | NA | TRBV7-2 | TGTGCCAGCAGCTTAGTGGCGGGATCGTTAGATACGCAGTATTTT | CASSLVAGSLDTQYF
TRBJ2-3 | NA | NA | TRBV29-1 | TGCAGCGTTGAAAACTGGGGCGCGACAGATACGCAGTATTTT | CSVENWGATDTQYF
TRBJ1-5 | NA | NA | TRBV4-3 | TGCGCCAGCAGCCGAGGACTGGAGAGCAATCAGCCCCAGCATTTT | CASSRGLESNQPQHF
TRBJ2-7 | TRBD1 | once | TRBV6-6 | TGTGCCAGCAGTTCCCCAGGACAGGGGGCATACGAGCAGTACTTC | CASSSPGQGAYEQYF
TRBJ2-7 | NA | NA | TRBV18 | TGTGCCAGCTCACCCCCGGCCGGGTCCTACGAGCAGTACTTC | CASSPPAGSYEQYF
TRBJ1-2 | NA | NA | TRBV10-3 | TGTGCCATCAGTGGGGAGGCAGGCGGGAACTATGGCTACACCTTC | CAISGEAGGNYGYTF
TRBJ1-5 | NA | NA | TRBV3-1/TRBV3-2 | TGTGCCAGCAGCCAAGATAGAGGTCAGCCCCAGCATTTT | CASSQDRGQPQHF